The 8 T cell receptor beta chains presented below share a single source sample, sequenced in a study of CD8 T cells in ankylosing spondylitis. Notes on the study in general: For ankylosing spondylitis blood, a TCR beta motif of seven to nine highly homologous variants appeared characteristic.

TCRdb recomputed calls from the 5' RACE reads with MiXCR, one row per CDR3 protein. The table includes 670,000 or so distinct CDR3 sequences, roughly 20% detected once. These receptors have no identified antigens. Sequenced material: blood, either unsorted or a sorted T cell fraction (not recorded which). The receptors stem from a male donor with ankylosing spondylitis.

The rearrangement links TRBV27 to TRBJ2-3, with D hard to call. Germline V CDR1 and CDR2: MNHEY, SMNVEV (reference sequence). The CDR3 loop spans 16 amino acids. V lost 7 bases to trimming and J lost 3 bases, with 20 bases between them. The CDR3, as DNA: TGTGCCAGCACCCAACGGAAGAGGCCCGTGACAGATACGCAGTATTTT. Its protein product is CASTQRKRPVTDTQYF.

This clonotype occurred a few times. The genes are TRBV5-8 and TRBJ2-5; no clear D gene. This CDR3 comprises 14 residues. Germline V lookup: CDR1 SGHTS, CDR2 YDEGEE. Deletions cut 0 bases from V and 5 bases from J, with 11 bases between. DNA of the CDR3: TGTGCCAGCAGCTTGGGGCAGTTTTATGAGACCCAGTACTTC. Its translation is CASSLGQFYETQYF.

This clonotype was detected a few times. This chain uses TRBV29-1 with TRBJ2-1; D remains unclear. Germline V gene data show CDR1 as SQVTM and CDR2 as ANQGSEA. This CDR3 has 13 residues. Trimming took 7 bases from V and 1 from J, leaving 11 bases between them. The CDR3 protein is CSAPFRSYNEQFF. The CDR3 region has the DNA TGCAGCGCCCCTTTTAGGTCCTACAATGAGCAGTTCTTC.

J is TRBJ2-1 and V is TRBV11-1; 9 nucleotides align to TRBD2. The CDR3 length is 18 residues. The germline CDR1 and CDR2 sequences are SGHAT and FQDESV (reference sequence). The junction had 10 bases not matched to a gene; V was cut back by 3 bases and J by 1 base. In nucleotides, the CDR3 is TGTGCCAGCAGCTTGACGACCGGGACTAGCAGGTCCTACAATGAGCAGTTCTTC. Protein sequence: CASSLTTGTSRSYNEQFF.

V usage is TRBV5-1 and J usage is TRBJ2-7, with D perhaps matching TRBD1 (6 bases). Trimming left V 5 bases short and J 4 bases short, with 22 bases between. Germline V gives CDR1 SGHRS, CDR2 YFSETQ. CDR3 size: 16 residues. The CDR3 DNA follows: TGCGCCAGCAGGCACCGAACAGGGAACTCCTTTTACGAGCAGTACTTC. Amino acids: CASRHRTGNSFYEQYF.

This clonotype has more than one count but fewer than ten. The chain employs TRBV20-1 and TRBJ1-6; TRBD1 agrees at 8 bases. The V segment lost 6 bases and the J segment 7 bases; nucleotides outside the gene matches: 11. Germline V gene sequence: CDR1 DFQATT, CDR2 SNEGSKA (reference sequence). This CDR3 region has 15 residues. In DNA, the CDR3 is TGCAGTGCAACTCACGGACAGGGCCCCAATTCACCCCTCCACTTT. Translation: CSATHGQGPNSPLHF.

The rearrangement joins TRBV24-1 to TRBJ2-1; D is perhaps TRBD1 (6 bases). Germline CDR1 reads KGHDR; CDR2 reads SFDVKD. This CDR3 has 15 residues. The V end was cut by 4 bases, the J end by 13 bases, with 22 bases between. As DNA, the CDR3 is TGTGCCACCAGTGACTCGGACAGCAGTCCTAACGTTCAGTTCTTC. It codes for CATSDSDSSPNVQFF.

This sequence joins TRBV5-6 and TRBJ2-3; D remains unclear. CDR1 and CDR2 from the germline V gene are SGHDT and YYEEEE. Trimming took off 2 bases at V and 4 bases at J, with 11 bases between the two ends. The CDR3 runs 14 residues. The CDR3 region is CASSLVSEADTQYF. The CDR3 bases are TGTGCCAGCAGCTTAGTCTCGGAAGCAGATACGCAGTATTTT.